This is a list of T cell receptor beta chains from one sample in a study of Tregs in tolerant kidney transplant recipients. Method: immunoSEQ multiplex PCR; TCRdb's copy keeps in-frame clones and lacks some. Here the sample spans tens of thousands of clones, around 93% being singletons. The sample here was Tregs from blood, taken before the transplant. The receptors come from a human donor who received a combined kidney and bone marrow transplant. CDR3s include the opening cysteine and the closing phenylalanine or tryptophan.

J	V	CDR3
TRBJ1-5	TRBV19	CASSPNPTGNPHQPQHF
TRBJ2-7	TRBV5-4	CASSPFAGGGSSEQYF
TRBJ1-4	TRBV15	CATSATRTATNEKLFF
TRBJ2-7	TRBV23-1	CASTPRSDEQYF
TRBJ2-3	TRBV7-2	CASSFGLVRDTQYF
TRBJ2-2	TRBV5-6	CASSLSPTGELFF
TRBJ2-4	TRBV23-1	CASRTGRTAETKNIQYF
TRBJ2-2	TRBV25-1	CASSARQFGELFF
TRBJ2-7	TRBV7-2	CASSLGDGGLYEQYF
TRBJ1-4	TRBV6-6	CASSYGTVNEKLFF
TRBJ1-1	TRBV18	CASSGDGGGTEAFF
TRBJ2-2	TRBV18	CASSPPGGWNTGELFF
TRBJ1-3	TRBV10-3	CAISYRDRDSGNTIYF
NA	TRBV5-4	CASRPGLAGGPYEQYF
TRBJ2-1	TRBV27	CASSLRRADEQFF
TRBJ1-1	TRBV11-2	CASLGQTDTEAFF
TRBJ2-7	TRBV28	CASSPSSGSVGEQYF
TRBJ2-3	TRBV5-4	CASSPSGTDTQYF
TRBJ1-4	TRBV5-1	CASSLDNNEKLFF
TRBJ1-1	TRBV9	CASSASGGALLNTEAFF
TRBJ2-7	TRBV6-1	CASSELASGFSSYEQYF
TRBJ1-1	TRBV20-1	CRGTENTEAFF
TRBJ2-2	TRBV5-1	CASSPFQGAGTGELFF
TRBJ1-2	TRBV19	CASSMSGRDGYTF
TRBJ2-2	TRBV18	CASSPPTGLNTGELFF
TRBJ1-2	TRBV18	CASSLEGTENYGYTF
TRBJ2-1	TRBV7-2	CASSLGGSYYNEQFF
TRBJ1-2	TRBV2	CASSGGGYGYTF
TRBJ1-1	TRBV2	CASSSTGKNTEAFF
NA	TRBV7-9	CASSSLWGPTYEQYF
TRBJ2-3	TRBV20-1	CSARVDTQYF
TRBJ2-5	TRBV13	CASSFGWREETQYF
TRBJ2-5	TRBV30	CAWSEMGTSGKTQYF